The 18 T cell receptor beta chains in this list originate from one sample, sequenced in a study of identical twins (dated by TCRdb to about 2016). Libraries were prepared through 5' RACE. Sequencer: Illumina HiSeq 2000. The raw public data were reprocessed by TCRdb itself: fastp quality trimming at Q25, MiXCR clonotype calling, in-frame beta chains only. Here each entry gathers all rows of one CDR3 protein and keeps the most common genes and DNA. This sample gives 600,000 to 850,000 distinct CDR3 sequences in total; 18% of them show up just once. Roughly 14% of the sample is held by the ten biggest clonotypes. These data are also associated with another study on T cells expressing NK-cell markers.

The sequencing sample was made of PBMCs. Source of these receptors: a woman younger than 35 in good health.

In its sample, this clonotype was seen a few times. The chain combines TRBV29-1 with TRBJ1-1; TRBD1 is a possible D gene (5 bases). The germline CDR1 and CDR2 sequences are SQVTM and ANQGSEA. CDR3 length equals 17 residues. The V end lost 4 bases, the J end lost 0 bases, and 21 bases lay between the germline ends. The CDR3 DNA follows: TGCAGCGTTGGGGGCCTGTACTCCGGGAATATGAACACTGAAGCTTTCTTT. It specifies CSVGGLYSGNMNTEAFF.

The table lists this clonotype with a few counts. The chain carries TRBV3-1 and TRBJ2-7; 10 positions match TRBD1. Looked up from germline, CDR1 is LGHDT and CDR2 is YNNKEL (reference sequence). This CDR3 comprises 13 residues. V lost 8 bases, J lost 6 bases, and 7 bases stayed unmatched. The DNA for the CDR3 is TGTGCCAGCCAAGACAGGGGGCTTCCCGAGCAGTACTTC. It yields the protein CASQDRGLPEQYF.

The rearrangement links TRBV27 to TRBJ2-2; 11 nucleotides align to TRBD2. This CDR3 comprises 16 residues. Germline trimming cut 1 base from V and 5 bases from J; bases unmatched to any gene: 3. Germline assignment: CDR1 MNHEY and CDR2 SMNVEV (reference sequence). CDR3 in DNA: TGTGCCAGCAGTTTATTAGCGGGGGGGCTTACCGGGGAGCTGTTTTTT. It is translated as CASSLLAGGLTGELFF.

The rearrangement links TRBV20-1 to TRBJ1-6; D perhaps matches TRBD1 (5 bases). The CDR3 runs to 15 residues. The V and J ends lost 0 bases and 9 bases respectively, with 15 bases between them. In germline, CDR1 is DFQATT, CDR2 SNEGSKA (reference sequence). The CDR3: CSAREWTKRGSPLHF. CDR3 sequence (DNA): TGCAGTGCTAGAGAGTGGACCAAAAGGGGTTCACCCCTCCACTTT.

There are a few counts of this clonotype. CDR3 coding DNA: TGCAGTGCTTCCCGGACAGGGGGCTACGAGCAGTACTTC. Protein product: CSASRTGGYEQYF. The chain combines TRBV20-1 with TRBJ2-7; 10 bases are a match to TRBD1. The junction had 4 bases not matched to a gene; V was cut back by 5 bases and J by 3 bases. Germline loops: CDR1 DFQATT, CDR2 SNEGSKA (reference sequence). The CDR3 has 13 amino acids.

This clonotype was counted only a few times. V and J are TRBV5-1 and TRBJ2-7; D unresolved. Germline V gene sequence: CDR1 SGHRS, CDR2 YFSETQ. The V end lost 0 bases, the J end lost 3 bases, and 7 bases lay between the germline ends. The CDR3 has 13 amino acids. CDR3 sequence (DNA): TGCGCCAGCAGCTTGGCACAGAACTACGAGCAGTACTTC. This codes for CASSLAQNYEQYF.

This clonotype was seen only a few times. The V call is TRBV20-1, the J call TRBJ2-3; D call uncertain. V was clipped by 7 bases and J by 4 bases, with 12 bases between them. The CDR3 runs 12 residues. Germline assignment: CDR1 DFQATT and CDR2 SNEGSKA (reference sequence). The CDR3 sequence is CSVGGRSDTQYF. The DNA for the CDR3 is TGCAGTGTTGGTGGGCGGTCAGATACGCAGTATTTT.

The chain couples TRBV20-1 to TRBJ2-3, with TRBD2 identical over 11 bases. The J segment lost 0 bases and the V segment lost 3 bases, leaving 8 bases of the junction unmatched. Germline values: CDR1 DFQATT, CDR2 SNEGSKA (reference sequence). The CDR3 is 17 amino acids. In DNA form, the CDR3 reads TGCAGTGCTAGCGGCACTAGCGGGGGAACTAGCACAGATACGCAGTATTTT. Its translation is CSASGTSGGTSTDTQYF.

In this sample, this clonotype turned up many times. This rearrangement joins TRBV12-3 or TRBV12-4 to TRBJ2-1, with 10 positions matching TRBD2. V gave up 7 bases and J gave up 11 bases; unmatched junction bases: 14. The CDR3 loop spans 15 amino acids. CDR3 nucleotide sequence: TGTGCCAGCACCCAGCGGGTAGCGGGGGGCCAAAAGCAGTTCTTC. It specifies CASTQRVAGGQKQFF.

CDR3 residues: CASSPLGGITYNEQFF. CDR3 DNA sequence: TGTGCCAGCAGCCCTTTGGGGGGGATAACCTACAATGAGCAGTTCTTC. The chain couples TRBV7-3 to TRBJ2-1; 7 nucleotides align to TRBD2. The CDR3 has 16 residues. The germline gives CDR1 SGHTA, CDR2 FQGTGA. Trimming cost V 5 bases and J 2 bases; bases outside gene matches: 9.

The chain employs TRBV7-6 and TRBJ1-6; D ambiguous. There are 13 residues in the CDR3. V gave up 3 bases and J gave up 10 bases, with 10 bases separating them. Germline lookup yields CDR1 SGHVS and CDR2 FNYEAQ. CDR3 in amino acids: CASSFDLRSPLHF. In DNA, the CDR3 is TGTGCCAGCAGCTTCGACCTTCGGTCACCCCTCCACTTT.

V is TRBV27 and J is TRBJ2-1; TRBD1 is a possible D gene (5 bases). V gave up 8 bases and J gave up 7 bases, with 9 bases separating them. Per germline, CDR1 MNHEY and CDR2 SMNVEV (reference sequence). CDR3 length equals 11 residues. The CDR3 nucleotides are TGTGCCAGCTGCAGGGCGAATGAGCAGTTCTTC. Translation: CASCRANEQFF.

This clonotype has more than one count but fewer than ten. The chain joins TRBV29-1 to TRBJ1-2, with unresolved D. The CDR3 is made up of 13 amino acids. Per the germline V gene, CDR1 is SQVTM and CDR2 is ANQGSEA. Trimming pared 4 bases from V and 5 bases from J, leaving 14 bases between. CDR3 in amino acids: CSVALRTGYGYTF. The CDR3 nucleotides read TGCAGCGTTGCCCTTCGGACTGGGTATGGCTACACCTTC.

With regard to this clonotype: A far larger clone is a single base away, which makes a read error likely. The CDR3 sequence: CASNPGGYEQYF. CDR3 in DNA: TGTGCCAGCAACCCAGGGGGCTACGAGCAGTACTTC. The chain couples TRBV2 to TRBJ2-7, with 7 bases fitting TRBD1. Germline values: CDR1 SNHLY, CDR2 FYNNEI. V shed 7 bases and J 3 bases; nucleotides not matched to a gene: 3. The CDR3 length is 12 residues.

In regard to this clonotype: A much larger clone differs by one base, so this may be a read error. V usage is TRBV20-1 and J usage is TRBJ1-4; D is possibly TRBD1 (6 bases). The CDR3 totals 13 residues. V gave up 1 base and J gave up 8 bases, with 11 bases separating them. Per the germline V gene, CDR1 is DFQATT and CDR2 is SNEGSKA (reference sequence). The CDR3 DNA is TGCAGTGCTAGAGCAGGGGTCGGAGAAAAACTGTTTTTT. Translated, it gives CSARAGVGEKLFF.

The table lists this clonotype with many counts. One junction end disagrees with the germline gene, perhaps due to a read error. The chain is built from TRBV12-3 or TRBV12-4 and TRBJ2-1; D not resolved. This CDR3 is built from 11 residues. The CDR3 DNA sequence: TGTGCCAGCAGCTTAGGCAATGAGCAGTTCTTC. It specifies CASSLGNEQFF.

The chain is built from TRBV9 and TRBJ2-7, with D perhaps TRBD1 or TRBD2 (6 bases each). Per germline, CDR1 SGDLS and CDR2 YYNGEE. Trimming cost V 0 bases and J 5 bases, with 9 bases left between them. The CDR3 sequence is 13 residues long. CDR3 residues: CASSVGGGNEQYF. Here the CDR3 DNA reads TGTGCCAGCAGCGTAGGAGGGGGGAACGAGCAGTACTTC.

The chain's CDR3 is CAISGQVNQPQHF. In DNA form, the CDR3 reads TGTGCCATCAGTGGGCAGGTTAATCAGCCCCAGCATTTT. V is TRBV10-3 and J is TRBJ1-5; D is unclear. This CDR3 region has 13 residues. Germline CDR1 and CDR2: ENHRY and SYGVKD. Trimming took off 4 bases at V and 4 bases at J, with 8 bases between the two ends.